This T cell receptor beta chain was retrieved from a study of T cells in tuberculosis. Study at large: T cells were selected with CD1B tetramers loaded with glucose monomycolate. This South African cohort compared adolescents with or without latent tuberculosis against adults with active tuberculosis.

With respect to this clone: Its specificity is not known.

The CDR3 sequence is 14 residues long. Germline values: CDR1 SGHTA, CDR2 FQGNSA. The V gene end was trimmed by 3 bases and the J gene end by 8 bases; junction bases not matched to a gene: 5. Adolescents were screened for latent TB by skin test and IGRA. The method was immunoSEQ multiplex PCR; TCRdb's version includes in-frame clones alone and lacks a portion of them. The data contain 26,000 or so clones, around 87% of them singletons. Study-level findings and limits: GMM-specific TCRs were nearer to active tuberculosis alpha repertoires, suggesting expansion.

The sequenced material came from PBMCs. The receptor's source is a donor under 30 with latent tuberculosis or without tuberculosis infection. V gene TRBV7-2 combines with J gene TRBJ2-1; TRBD1 aligns across 9 bases. The DNA of the CDR3 is TGTGCCAGCAGCTTGGGACAGGGTTGGGATGAGCAGTTCTTC. This sequence encodes CASSLGQGWDEQFF.